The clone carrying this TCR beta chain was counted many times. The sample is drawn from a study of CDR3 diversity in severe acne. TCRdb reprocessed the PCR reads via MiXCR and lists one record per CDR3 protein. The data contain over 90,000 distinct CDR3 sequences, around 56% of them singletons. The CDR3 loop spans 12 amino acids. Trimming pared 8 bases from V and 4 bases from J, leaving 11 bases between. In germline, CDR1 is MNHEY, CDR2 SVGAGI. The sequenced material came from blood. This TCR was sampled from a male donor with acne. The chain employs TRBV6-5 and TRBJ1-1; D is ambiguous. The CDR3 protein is CASGELGTEAFF. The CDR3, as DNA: TGTGCCAGCGGGGAACTCGGCACTGAAGCTTTCTTT.